The 31 T cell receptor beta chains below all came from one sample that was sequenced in a study of blood T cell repertoires in COVID-19. The method was immunoSEQ multiplex PCR; TCRdb's version includes in-frame clones alone and lacks a portion of them. Here the sample spans roughly 180,000 clones, 82% being singletons. Sequences were obtained from PBMCs or T cells enriched from blood (not recorded which). The receptor set was obtained from a man between 35 and 55 years old who had recovered from COVID-19.

The chain employs TRBV28 and TRBJ2-5; TRBD2 agrees at 8 bases. Trimming cost V 5 bases and J 1 base; bases outside gene matches: 6. This CDR3 is built from 15 residues. Germline CDR1 MDHEN, CDR2 SYDVKM. In DNA, the CDR3 is TGTGCCAGCAGTCCCCTTACTAGCGGCCAAGAGACCCAGTACTTC. This encodes CASSPLTSGQETQYF.

In nucleotides, the CDR3 is TGCAGCGTAGTATTTACATTGTGGGGACAGCCGAACACTGAAGCTTTCTTT. Protein: CSVVFTLWGQPNTEAFF. The chain carries TRBV29-1 and TRBJ1-1, with 7 bases lining up with TRBD1. Germline CDR1 and CDR2: SQVTM and ANQGSEA. The V gene end was trimmed by 6 bases and the J gene end by 1 base; junction bases not matched to a gene: 17. This CDR3 has 17 amino acids.

As to this clone: Compared with germline, one end of the junction differs, possibly owing to a read error. This chain connects TRBV19 to TRBJ2-2; 8 bases map to TRBD1. CDR1 and CDR2 from the germline V gene are LNHDA and SQIVND (reference sequence). The CDR3 runs 12 residues. CDR3 nucleotides: TGCGCAGCAGGGGGCTACACCGGGGAGCTGTTTTTT. Amino acid sequence: CAAGGYTGELFF.

The chain carries TRBV7-9 and TRBJ1-1; no firm D call. The V gene's germline CDR1 is SEHNR and CDR2 FQNEAQ (reference sequence). The CDR3 totals 13 residues. With 2 bases removed from V and 3 bases from J, the gap between germline ends came to 7 bases. The CDR3 here is CASSLPLDTEAFF. CDR3 nucleotides: TGTGCCAGCAGCTTACCCCTTGACACTGAAGCTTTCTTT.

The chain has TRBV7-2 and TRBJ2-7, with 9 bases that match TRBD1. The CDR3 has 14 amino acids. With 4 bases clipped from V and 3 bases from J, the junction kept 4 bases outside the gene matches. CDR1 SGHTA and CDR2 FQGNSA come from the germline V gene. As DNA, the CDR3 is TGTGCCAGCAGCTCTAGACAGGGGGACTACGAGCAGTACTTC. Translation gives CASSSRQGDYEQYF. Variable domain in full (rest from reference TRBV7-2 and TRBJ2-7): GAGVSQSPSNKVTEKGKDVELRCDPISGHTALYWYRQSLGQGLEFLIYFQGNSAPDKSGLPSDRFSAERTGGSVSTLTIQRTQQEDSAVYLCASSSRQGDYEQYFGPGTRLTVT.

This clone was seen a few times. V usage is TRBV9 and J usage is TRBJ2-5; 8 bases align to TRBD2. After removal of 3 bases from V and 4 bases from J, the junction contained 5 bases not matched to a gene. The CDR3 contains 14 residues. CDR1 SGDLS and CDR2 YYNGEE come from the germline V gene. CDR3 DNA sequence: TGTGCCAGCAGCGGCGGGGGGCCCGGAGAGACCCAGTACTTC. Translation gives CASSGGGPGETQYF.

The chain employs TRBV7-6 and TRBJ1-1; 9 nucleotides match TRBD1. This CDR3 is 15 amino acids long. CDR1 SGHVS and CDR2 FNYEAQ come from the germline V gene. After removal of 2 bases from V and 4 bases from J, the junction contained 5 bases not matched to a gene. The chain's CDR3 is CASSLLGTGSTEAFF. The CDR3 bases are TGTGCCAGCAGCTTACTTGGGACAGGGAGCACTGAAGCTTTCTTT.

This chain links TRBV9 with TRBJ2-2, with a weak D call TRBD2 (5 bases). The CDR3 is made up of 14 amino acids. V lost 0 bases and J lost 7, with 10 bases in between. Per germline, CDR1 SGDLS and CDR2 YYNGEE. The CDR3 nucleotides read TGTGCCAGCAGCGTAGAGGGTGGGAGCGGGGAGCTGTTTTTT. Its protein product is CASSVEGGSGELFF.

The V and J genes are TRBV5-4 and TRBJ2-2, with 7 bases that match TRBD2. The V and J ends lost 3 bases and 5 bases, in that order; junction bases with no gene match: 13. CDR1 is SGHNT and CDR2 is YYREEE in the germline V gene (reference sequence). The CDR3 loop spans 17 amino acids. The CDR3 spells CASSSQLGGGETGELFF. The CDR3 DNA sequence: TGTGCCAGCAGCTCCCAATTGGGGGGGGGAGAAACCGGGGAGCTGTTTTTT. The whole variable domain, filled in from reference TRBV5-4 and TRBJ2-2, reads ETGVTQSPTHLIKTRGQQVTLRCSSQSGHNTVSWYQQALGQGPQFIFQYYREEENGRGNFPPRFSGLQFPNYSSELNVNALELDDSALYLCASSSQLGGGETGELFFGEGSRLTVL.

CDR3 sequence reads: CASSLQGSSGNTIYF. In DNA, the CDR3 is TGTGCCAGCAGTTTACAGGGGTCCTCTGGAAACACCATATATTTT. This chain connects TRBV27 to TRBJ1-3, with a possible D match to TRBD1 (6 bases). V lost 2 bases to trimming and J lost 0 bases, with 8 bases between them. CDR3 length: 15 residues. Germline CDR1 is MNHEY and CDR2 is SMNVEV (reference sequence).

CDR3 sequence: CASSRQGARGNTIYF. As DNA, the CDR3 is TGTGCCAGCAGTCGACAGGGGGCGCGGGGAAACACCATATATTTT. The chain combines TRBV7-2 with TRBJ1-3; 10 bases are a match to TRBD1. The CDR3 extends over 15 amino acids. Germline assignment: CDR1 SGHTA and CDR2 FQGNSA. J gave up 4 bases and V 6 bases, and 6 bases lay outside the gene matches.

The genes are TRBV30 and TRBJ1-4; D gene uncertain. The germline CDR1 and CDR2 sequences are GTSNPN and SVGIG (reference sequence). Trimming removed 0 bases from V and 8 bases from J, with 7 bases in between. This CDR3 region has 12 residues. The CDR3 region is CAWSVQEEKLFF. The CDR3 DNA is TGTGCCTGGAGTGTACAAGAAGAAAAACTGTTTTTT.

The chain carries TRBV5-1 and TRBJ2-2; perhaps TRBD2 as D (6 bases). V was shortened by 0 bases and J by 4 bases, with 13 bases between the two germline ends. The CDR3 totals 16 residues. The germline gives CDR1 SGHRS, CDR2 YFSETQ. The CDR3 protein is CASSLGASVSTGELFF. Here the CDR3 DNA reads TGCGCCAGCAGCTTGGGGGCTAGCGTGAGCACCGGGGAGCTGTTTTTT. Using reference TRBV5-1 and TRBJ2-2 for the parts outside the CDR3, the full variable domain is KAGVTQTPRYLIKTRGQQVTLSCSPISGHRSVSWYQQTPGQGLQFLFEYFSETQRNKGNFPGRFSGRQFSNSRSEMNVSTLELGDSALYLCASSLGASVSTGELFFGEGSRLTVL.

V is TRBV2 and J is TRBJ1-3; weak D call: TRBD1 (5 bases). The CDR3 is made up of 14 amino acids. V was trimmed by 8 bases and J by 0 bases, leaving 11 bases between them. Germline CDR1 is SNHLY and CDR2 is FYNNEI. CDR3 loop: CASGAGLSGNTIYF. CDR3 coding DNA: TGTGCCAGCGGGGCAGGGCTCTCTGGAAACACCATATATTTT.

Written as DNA, the CDR3 is TGTGCCAGCAGCCAGCCCACCCGAGCGGGAGTTTCGGATACGCAGTATTTT. Protein sequence: CASSQPTRAGVSDTQYF. The V call is TRBV3-1 (or the pseudogene TRBV3-2), the J call TRBJ2-3; 8 nucleotides match TRBD2. J gave up 6 bases and V 3 bases, and 14 bases lay outside the gene matches. This CDR3 is 17 amino acids long. Germline lookup yields CDR1 LGHDT and CDR2 YNNKEL (reference sequence).

The chain couples TRBV9 to TRBJ2-7; D perhaps matches TRBD2 (5 bases). Germline V gene sequence: CDR1 SGDLS, CDR2 YYNGEE. With 0 bases removed from V and 2 bases from J, the gap between germline ends came to 12 bases. This CDR3 spans 15 amino acids. As DNA, the CDR3 is TGTGCCAGCAGCGTAGATTGGACTGTAACCTACGAGCAGTACTTC. Encoded protein: CASSVDWTVTYEQYF.

The CDR3 nucleotides are TGTGCCAGCTCACTACTCGAAAGCATCTACAATGAGCAGTTCTTC. The encoded protein is CASSLLESIYNEQFF. The chain is built from TRBV18 and TRBJ2-1; D is uncertain. Germline CDR1 KGHSH, CDR2 LQKENI. V lost 4 bases and J 3 bases, leaving 13 bases between the germline ends. There are 15 residues in the CDR3.

The chain carries TRBV7-3 and TRBJ2-1, with 7 bases lining up with TRBD2. Germline loops: CDR1 SGHTA, CDR2 FQGTGA. The CDR3 contains 15 residues. V trimming: 2 bases; J trimming: 7 bases; junction bases outside the gene matches: 8. Written as DNA, the CDR3 is TGTGCCAGCAGCTTATTTGGCGGGAGTAGAAATGAGCAGTTCTTC. This translates into CASSLFGGSRNEQFF.

As DNA, the CDR3 is TGCAGCGTTGAAGATCGAGTCAGGGCCCATGAAGCTTTCTTT. It translates to CSVEDRVRAHEAFF. The V and J genes are TRBV29-1 and TRBJ1-1; TRBD1 might be the D (5 bases). The germline gives CDR1 SQVTM, CDR2 ANQGSEA. CDR3 size: 14 residues. V lost 0 bases and J 7 bases, leaving 15 bases between the germline ends. The full variable domain, with the rest looked up from reference TRBV29-1 and TRBJ1-1, is SAVISQKPSRDICQRGTSLTIQCQVDSQVTMMFWYRQQPGQSLTLIATANQGSEATYESGFVIDKFPISRPNLTFSTLTVSNMSPEDSSIYLCSVEDRVRAHEAFFGQGTRLTVV.

The rearrangement uses TRBV18 and TRBJ1-1; 7 positions agree with TRBD1. The CDR3 consists of 14 residues. The germline V gene encodes CDR1 KGHSH and CDR2 LQKENI. V was pared by 3 bases and J by 3 bases, with 4 bases of the junction left unmatched. The CDR3 DNA reads as TGTGCCAGCTCACCGAGTACAGGGGACACTGAAGCTTTCTTT. Translated, it gives CASSPSTGDTEAFF.

The chain combines TRBV19 with TRBJ2-3, with 10 bases aligning to TRBD2. Germline lookup yields CDR1 LNHDA and CDR2 SQIVND (reference sequence). Trimming took 5 bases from V and 1 from J; bases not matched to a gene: 3. There are 15 residues in the CDR3. CDR3 sequence reads: CASSVAGGGTDTQYF. The CDR3 bases are TGTGCCAGTAGTGTAGCGGGAGGCGGCACAGATACGCAGTATTTT.

The CDR3 spells CASSFGTVGYTF. The CDR3 region has the DNA TGTGCCAGCAGTTTCGGGACAGTAGGCTACACCTTC. This chain uses TRBV12-3 or TRBV12-4 with TRBJ1-2; 7 nucleotides align to TRBD1. V gave up 3 bases and J gave up 8 bases; unmatched junction bases: 3. The CDR3 loop spans 12 amino acids.

The chain employs TRBV5-1 and TRBJ2-7, with unresolved D. The CDR3 consists of 13 residues. CDR1 is SGHRS, CDR2 YFSETQ, per germline. V lost 0 bases, J lost 7 bases, and 11 bases lay in between. The DNA of the CDR3 is TGCGCCAGCAGCTTGGCCGGTCTGGAGGAGCAGTACTTC. Translated, it gives CASSLAGLEEQYF.

The chain carries TRBV7-2 and TRBJ2-7; 13 positions match TRBD2. Germline V gives CDR1 SGHTA, CDR2 FQGNSA. V lost 5 bases and J lost 7; bases outside the gene matches: 11. The CDR3 sequence is 16 residues long. CDR3 bases: TGTGCCAGCAGCACTCGACTAGCGGGAGGATCGGGGGAGCAGTACTTC. Protein product: CASSTRLAGGSGEQYF.

This chain links TRBV24-1 with TRBJ1-1; 9 bases match TRBD1. The CDR3 is 14 amino acids. Germline CDR1 is KGHDR and CDR2 is SFDVKD. Trimming took 2 bases from V and 11 from J; bases not matched to a gene: 8. The chain's CDR3 is CATSDWDREVGAFF. CDR3 nucleotide sequence: TGTGCCACCAGTGATTGGGACAGGGAGGTTGGGGCTTTCTTT.

This CDR3 reads CASSVERGGTEAFF. CDR3 sequence (DNA): TGTGCCAGCAGCGTAGAACGAGGGGGCACTGAAGCTTTCTTT. This chain uses TRBV9 with TRBJ1-1; perhaps TRBD1 as D (6 bases). Germline V gene lookup returns CDR1 SGDLS and CDR2 YYNGEE. With 0 bases removed from V and 4 bases from J, the gap between germline ends came to 10 bases. This CDR3 comprises 14 residues.

The chain is built from TRBV10-3 and TRBJ2-7, with D possibly TRBD1 on 5 matching bases. The CDR3 is 13 amino acids. The V and J ends lost 8 bases and 2 bases respectively, with 13 bases between them. The germline gives CDR1 ENHRY, CDR2 SYGVKD. The CDR3 sequence: CAIWKDTTYEQYF. The CDR3 nucleotides read TGTGCCATCTGGAAGGACACTACCTACGAGCAGTACTTC.

The CDR3 bases are TGTGCCAGCGGTGCCTTACCGGGACAGGGGCAGTACGAGCAGTACTTC. Its protein is CASGALPGQGQYEQYF. The rearrangement joins TRBV25-1 to TRBJ2-7, with 10 bases identical to TRBD1. The CDR3 loop spans 16 amino acids. Trimming cost V 8 bases and J 4 bases; bases outside gene matches: 14. The germline gives CDR1 MGHDK, CDR2 SYGVNS.

This clone was seen a handful of times. V is TRBV5-6 and J is TRBJ2-5; no reliable D call. Germline V gene sequence: CDR1 SGHDT, CDR2 YYEEEE. This CDR3 spans 13 amino acids. Trimming pared 3 bases from V and 4 bases from J, leaving 10 bases between. CDR3 sequence (DNA): TGTGCCAGCAGCTACTTGGTTGGAGAGACCCAGTACTTC. It codes for CASSYLVGETQYF.

This chain joins TRBV3-1 (or the pseudogene TRBV3-2) and TRBJ2-3, with no clear D. Germline V lookup: CDR1 LGHDT, CDR2 YNNKEL (reference sequence). Trimming removed 4 bases at V and 2 bases at J, with 7 bases between. This CDR3 has 13 amino acids. CDR3 in DNA: TGTGCCAGCAGCCTCGACTTCACAGATACGCAGTATTTT. It encodes CASSLDFTDTQYF.

The chain employs TRBV6-5 and TRBJ2-2; TRBD2 is a possible D gene (6 bases). The CDR3 totals 11 residues. CDR1 and CDR2 (germline): MNHEY, SVGAGI. Trimming cost V 10 bases and J 9 bases, with 12 bases left between them. Here the CDR3 DNA reads TGTGCCATAGGGACTCCCAGGGAGCTGTTTTTT. Residues: CAIGTPRELFF.